Each of the 24 T cell receptor beta chains below was sequenced from the same sample in a study of OX40 agonist ivuxolimab in advanced cancers. Clones were read by immunoSEQ multiplex PCR, and TCRdb kept only the in-frame ones, dropping some. The sample includes 10,000 to 13,000 clones, 75% to 80% of them seen just once. Sequencing used CD4+ or CD8+ T cells sorted from blood, obtained in a trial of the OX40 agonist ivuxolimab. These receptor sequences come from an adult with an advanced solid tumor such as melanoma, head and neck, liver or kidney cancer.

In its sample, this clone was seen once. This chain joins TRBV27 and TRBJ2-5; 10 nucleotides align to TRBD2. The closer fit of TRBJ2-7 to the DNA end suggests the J call may be wrong. Germline V CDR1 and CDR2: MNHEY, SMNVEV (reference sequence). This CDR3 spans 17 amino acids. This CDR3 is CASSLTPTSGIGYEQYF. As DNA, the CDR3 is TGTGCCAGCAGTTTAACCCCTACTAGCGGGATAGGGTACGAGCAGTACTTC.

On this clone: Germline is not matched at one junction end, which may reflect a read error. This chain links TRBV7-7 with TRBJ2-2; 10 bases match TRBD2. The length of the CDR3 is 15 residues. Germline assignment: CDR1 SSHAT and CDR2 FNYEAQ (reference sequence). Here the CDR3 reads CASSLATGLAGELFF. CDR3 bases: TGTGCTAGCAGCTTAGCGACGGGACTAGCGGGGGAGCTGTTTTTT.

CDR3 nucleotides: TGCGCCAGCAGCCAAGATCTGGGGGGGTCTACCTACGAGCAGTACTTC. This encodes CASSQDLGGSTYEQYF. V is TRBV4-3 and J is TRBJ2-7; 7 positions match TRBD2. Germline V gene data show CDR1 as LGHNA and CDR2 as YSLEER. The CDR3 sequence is 16 residues long. Unmatched junction bases numbered 7, after V lost 0 bases and J lost 2 bases.

V gene TRBV9 combines with J gene TRBJ2-1, with 11 bases aligning to TRBD1. There are 15 residues in the CDR3. CDR1 is SGDLS and CDR2 is YYNGEE in the germline V gene. The J segment lost 9 bases and the V segment lost 1 base, leaving 6 bases of the junction unmatched. The CDR3: CASSVWDRGSSEQFF. As DNA, the CDR3 is TGTGCCAGCAGCGTATGGGACAGGGGGTCCAGTGAGCAGTTCTTC.

This clone was detected a few times. The V gene is TRBV27, the J gene TRBJ2-1; 12 positions agree with TRBD2. V lost 5 bases to trimming and J lost 6 bases; unmatched junction nucleotides: 5. The CDR3 extends over 15 amino acids. From germline, CDR1 is MNHEY and CDR2 SMNVEV (reference sequence). CDR3 amino acids: CASSERLAGVNEQFF. The CDR3 DNA follows: TGTGCCAGCAGTGAGAGACTAGCGGGAGTCAATGAGCAGTTCTTC.

The J gene is TRBJ1-1, the V gene TRBV18, with unresolved D. The V end was cut by 5 bases, the J end by 0 bases, with 4 bases between. Germline V gene lookup returns CDR1 KGHSH and CDR2 LQKENI. This CDR3 is built from 12 residues. The CDR3: CASSGLNTEAFF. As DNA, the CDR3 is TGTGCCAGCTCAGGGTTGAACACTGAAGCTTTCTTT.

The chain carries TRBV7-3 and TRBJ1-1; D is ambiguous. The CDR3 totals 12 residues. V was shortened by 4 bases and J by 7 bases, with 10 bases between the two germline ends. CDR1 SGHTA and CDR2 FQGTGA come from the germline V gene. The CDR3: CASSSWENEAFF. The CDR3 DNA follows: TGTGCCAGCAGCTCATGGGAGAATGAAGCTTTCTTT.

The chain combines TRBV29-1 with TRBJ1-1, with D uncertain. CDR1 and CDR2 from the germline V gene are SQVTM and ANQGSEA. The CDR3 covers 11 residues. V was pared by 2 bases and J by 0 bases, with 1 base between. The CDR3 DNA follows: TGCAGCGTTGAACTGAACACTGAAGCTTTCTTT. This codes for CSVELNTEAFF.

The chain joins TRBV10-2 to TRBJ2-1; TRBD1 matches at 10 bases. V shed 8 bases and J 5 bases; nucleotides not matched to a gene: 12. Germline CDR1 WSHSY, CDR2 SAAADI. This CDR3 is built from 16 residues. The CDR3 sequence: CASGLPGQGVDNEQFF. CDR3 bases: TGCGCCAGCGGACTTCCTGGACAGGGGGTGGACAATGAGCAGTTCTTC.

The rearrangement links TRBV7-6 to TRBJ2-7; D gene uncertain. With 5 bases removed from V and 0 bases from J, the gap between germline ends came to 11 bases. Germline V gene sequence: CDR1 SGHVS, CDR2 FNYEAQ. The CDR3 extends over 14 amino acids. Written as DNA, the CDR3 is TGTGCCAGCAGCCCCGAACACCTCTCCTACGAGCAGTACTTC. Amino acid sequence: CASSPEHLSYEQYF.

The V and J genes are TRBV4-3 and TRBJ2-3; D is undetermined. Germline CDR1 reads LGHNA; CDR2 reads YSLEER. The CDR3 has 14 residues. V gave up 4 bases and J gave up 2 bases, with 10 bases separating them. CDR3 nucleotide sequence: TGCGCCAGCAGCCTTGATCGCCTCACAGATACGCAGTATTTT. Encoded protein: CASSLDRLTDTQYF.

The chain links TRBV5-8 to TRBJ2-7, with TRBD2 as a possible D gene (6 bases). The length of the CDR3 is 14 residues. The V end lost 2 bases, the J end lost 1 base, and 10 bases lay between the germline ends. Germline loops: CDR1 SGHTS, CDR2 YDEGEE. CDR3 nucleotides: TGTGCCAGCAGCTTATCAGGGAGGTCCTACGAGCAGTACTTC. It encodes CASSLSGRSYEQYF.

This clone occurred a few times. The chain couples TRBV4-1 to TRBJ1-4; D is uncertain. From germline, CDR1 is MGHRA and CDR2 YSYEKL. V lost 3 bases to trimming and J lost 4 bases, with 15 bases between them. This CDR3 is 16 amino acids long. The chain's CDR3 is CASSHRAGSVNEKLFF. The CDR3 bases are TGCGCCAGCAGCCACCGCGCGGGATCCGTTAATGAAAAACTGTTTTTT.

This sequence joins TRBV19 and TRBJ1-2; D gene unclear. V was shortened by 2 bases and J by 3 bases, with 13 bases between the two germline ends. Per germline, CDR1 LNHDA and CDR2 SQIVND (reference sequence). The CDR3 extends over 15 amino acids. DNA for the CDR3: TGTGCCAGTAGTATACTGACAAGCCGGGACTATGGCTACACCTTC. Encoded protein: CASSILTSRDYGYTF. Full variable domain (remainder filled in from reference TRBV19 and TRBJ1-2): DGGITQSPKYLFRKEGQNVTLSCEQNLNHDAMYWYRQDPGQGLRLIYYSQIVNDFQKGDIAEGYSVSREKKESFPLTVTSAQKNPTAFYLCASSILTSRDYGYTFGSGTRLTVV.

This clone was seen a few times. The rearrangement joins TRBV28 to TRBJ2-2; the match to TRBD2 covers 10 bases. Germline assignment: CDR1 MDHEN and CDR2 SYDVKM. The CDR3 loop spans 17 amino acids. The V segment lost 4 bases and the J segment 1 base; nucleotides outside the gene matches: 6. The CDR3 loop reads CASSSMGTSENTGELFF. The CDR3 nucleotides read TGTGCCAGCAGTTCCATGGGGACTAGCGAGAACACCGGGGAGCTGTTTTTT.

V usage is TRBV4-2 and J usage is TRBJ2-7; 11 bases align to TRBD2. Germline lookup yields CDR1 LGHNA and CDR2 YNFKEQ. The CDR3 is made up of 16 amino acids. V lost 4 bases, J lost 2 bases, and 7 bases stayed unmatched. CDR3 sequence reads: CASSPAGGLAAYEQYF. As DNA, the CDR3 is TGTGCCAGCAGCCCCGCAGGGGGACTAGCGGCCTACGAGCAGTACTTC.

The rearrangement joins TRBV28 to TRBJ1-5; the D gene is possibly TRBD1 (5 bases). The ends were cut back, 5 bases at V and 6 bases at J, with 14 bases in the middle. The CDR3 spans 14 residues. From germline, CDR1 is MDHEN and CDR2 SYDVKM. The CDR3 coding sequence is TGTGCCAGCAGTCCCGGCGGGGCCGGTCAGCCCCAGCATTTT. It codes for CASSPGGAGQPQHF.

The rearrangement uses TRBV27 and TRBJ2-7, with 8 bases identical to TRBD2. With 6 bases clipped from V and 4 bases from J, the junction kept 8 bases outside the gene matches. Germline CDR1 and CDR2: MNHEY and SMNVEV (reference sequence). This CDR3 is built from 14 residues. The CDR3 spells CASSGGGGIYEQYF. In DNA, the CDR3 is TGTGCCAGCAGCGGAGGCGGGGGGATATACGAGCAGTACTTC.

The gene calls are TRBV27 and TRBJ2-3, with D perhaps matching TRBD1 (5 bases). The CDR3 extends over 13 amino acids. Germline assignment: CDR1 MNHEY and CDR2 SMNVEV (reference sequence). V was cut by 4 bases and J by 3 bases, with 8 bases left in between. CDR3 coding DNA: TGTGCCAGCAGTTCCTCAGGGACAGATACGCAGTATTTT. Encoded protein: CASSSSGTDTQYF.

This chain uses TRBV7-9 with TRBJ2-5, with 10 bases aligning to TRBD2. V shed 1 base, J shed 0 bases, and the junction held 11 bases outside the gene matches. This CDR3 contains 19 residues. In germline, CDR1 is SEHNR, CDR2 FQNEAQ (reference sequence). DNA of the CDR3: TGTGCCAGCAGCTTAGTCGCTTCTAGCGGGAGTGGCTACCAAGAGACCCAGTACTTC. Translated: CASSLVASSGSGYQETQYF.

The V call is TRBV27, the J call TRBJ1-1, with a tentative D call TRBD1 (6 bases). Germline values: CDR1 MNHEY, CDR2 SMNVEV (reference sequence). The CDR3 loop spans 14 amino acids. Trimming took off 2 bases at V and 6 bases at J, with 13 bases between the two ends. The CDR3 region is CASSLGQGFAEAFF. The CDR3 region has the DNA TGTGCCAGCAGTTTAGGGCAGGGGTTCGCTGAAGCTTTCTTT.

The rearrangement links TRBV9 to TRBJ2-1, with D perhaps being TRBD1 or TRBD2 (6 bases each). The CDR3 spans 15 residues. The germline V gene has CDR1 SGDLS and CDR2 YYNGEE. V dropped 0 bases and J dropped 6 bases, with 13 bases sitting between them. The CDR3, as DNA: TGTGCCAGCAGCGTAGGGGGGGCTCCCGTCAATGAGCAGTTCTTC. This translates into CASSVGGAPVNEQFF.

The chain couples TRBV2 to TRBJ2-7; 8 bases line up with TRBD1. The CDR3 has 13 residues. V lost 3 bases to trimming and J lost 5 bases; unmatched junction nucleotides: 3. The germline V gene encodes CDR1 SNHLY and CDR2 FYNNEI. The CDR3 nucleotides are TGTGCCAGCAGTGAGGGACAGGCCGACGAGCAGTACTTC. It yields the protein CASSEGQADEQYF.

This chain uses TRBV27 with TRBJ2-7; D gene unclear. The CDR3 has 11 residues. V was clipped by 6 bases and J by 3 bases, with 6 bases between them. The germline V gene has CDR1 MNHEY and CDR2 SMNVEV (reference sequence). The CDR3 spells CASRPCYEQYF. Here the CDR3 DNA reads TGTGCCAGCAGGCCCTGCTACGAGCAGTACTTC.